This T cell receptor (beta chain) is from a study of T cell responses to AZD1222 COVID-19 vaccine. Repertoires were generated with immunoSEQ multiplex PCR, while TCRdb's copy carries only in-frame clones and drops some. The table includes more than 110,000 clones, roughly 90% detected once. Findings of the study overall: When two AZD1222 doses had been given, Spike-specific TCR breadth and depth rose. Researchers report vaccine-associated CD4 TCRs spanning spike, with dominance at 160-218 and 743-854.

V gave up 10 bases and J gave up 7 bases, with 10 bases separating them. Per germline, CDR1 LNHDA and CDR2 SQIVND (reference sequence). The CDR3 spans 11 residues. To note about this clone: What it binds is unknown.

The receptor was isolated from an adult in good health. The sample was peripheral blood, taken on day 0 of AZD1222 vaccination. The chain has TRBV19 and TRBJ2-2; D unclear. The CDR3 protein is CATHSFGELFF. The CDR3 region has the DNA TGTGCCACCCACTCGTTCGGGGAGCTGTTTTTT.